This entry concerns a single T cell receptor beta chain. These data are taken from a study of OX40 agonist ivuxolimab in advanced cancers. Profiling relied on immunoSEQ multiplex PCR, and the TCRdb table lists in-frame clones only, not all of them. This sample has tens of thousands of clones; roughly four fifths occur once, and the top ten carry more than 2%. CDR3 size: 14 residues. V was clipped by 4 bases and J by 4 bases, with 13 bases between them. Germline CDR1 is LNHDA and CDR2 is SQIVND (reference sequence). This TCR came from an adult with an advanced solid tumor such as melanoma, head and neck, liver or kidney cancer. The source was CD4+ or CD8+ T cells sorted from blood, collected in a trial of the OX40 agonist ivuxolimab. This sequence joins TRBV19 and TRBJ1-2, with D tentatively TRBD1 (6 bases). The DNA for the CDR3 is TGTGCCAGTAGTAACAGGGAGGGGAGCTATGGCTACACCTTC. Residues: CASSNREGSYGYTF.